The 28 T cell receptor beta chains below were found in one sample sequenced in a study of blood T cell repertoires in COVID-19. Sequencing was performed with immunoSEQ multiplex PCR; in TCRdb, only in-frame clones are kept and a portion is missing. The data contain about 430,000 clones, roughly 88% of them singletons. The specimen was PBMCs or T cells enriched from blood (not recorded which). The receptors stem from a young woman who had been exposed to COVID-19.

This chain links TRBV15 with TRBJ1-6; unclear D gene. Germline CDR1 is LNHNV and CDR2 is YYDKDF (reference sequence). Trimming took 0 bases from V and 4 from J, leaving 10 bases between them. The CDR3 loop spans 16 amino acids. The CDR3 loop is CATSRDKGGYNSPLHF. CDR3 coding DNA: TGTGCCACCAGCAGAGATAAGGGAGGGTATAATTCACCCCTCCACTTT.

J is TRBJ2-5 and V is TRBV3-1 (or the pseudogene TRBV3-2); D gene ambiguous. Trimming removed 3 bases at V and 2 bases at J, with 13 bases between. The CDR3 runs to 15 residues. Germline V gene sequence: CDR1 LGHDT, CDR2 YNNKEL (reference sequence). The CDR3, as DNA: TGTGCCAGCAGCCATGGCGGCCTCGTACAAGAGACCCAGTACTTC. This encodes CASSHGGLVQETQYF.

This chain uses TRBV27 with TRBJ2-1, with TRBD2 identical over 11 bases. With 4 bases clipped from V and 6 bases from J, the junction kept 14 bases outside the gene matches. The V gene's germline CDR1 is MNHEY and CDR2 SMNVEV (reference sequence). CDR3 length: 18 residues. This CDR3 is CASSYLSLAGGLSNEQFF. CDR3 in DNA: TGTGCCAGCAGTTACCTCTCCCTAGCGGGGGGCTTAAGCAATGAGCAGTTCTTC.

The table lists this clone with a count of one. This chain connects TRBV5-1 to TRBJ2-7; D perhaps matches TRBD2 (5 bases). The length of the CDR3 is 14 residues. V was trimmed by 0 bases and J by 0 bases, leaving 7 bases between them. Germline CDR1 is SGHRS and CDR2 is YFSETQ. This chain's CDR3 is CASSLDSVSYEQYF. The CDR3 DNA reads TGCGCCAGCAGCTTGGATAGCGTCTCCTACGAGCAGTACTTC.

The chain uses TRBV5-5 and TRBJ2-7; possible D gene TRBD2, 7 bases. V dropped 3 bases and J dropped 6 bases, with 16 bases sitting between them. This CDR3 is 14 amino acids long. In germline, CDR1 is SGHKS, CDR2 YYEKEE (reference sequence). The CDR3 spells CASSSRGARGEQYF. The DNA for the CDR3 is TGTGCCAGCAGCTCCCGGGGGGCGAGGGGCGAGCAGTACTTC.

The chain couples TRBV12-1 to TRBJ2-5; the table's D call TRBD1 went unverified against the DNA. TRBV12-1 constitutes a pseudogene. CDR3 length: 16 residues. The DNA of the CDR3 is TGTGCCAGCAGCGCCAACCCGGGACAGGGGACGGAGACCCAGTACTTC. The encoded protein is CASSANPGQGTETQYF.

The chain joins TRBV5-8 to TRBJ2-5; unclear D gene. The CDR3 is 11 amino acids. In germline, CDR1 is SGHTS, CDR2 YDEGEE. V lost 2 bases to trimming and J lost 5 bases, with 4 bases between them. CDR3 amino acids: CASSFRETQYF. The CDR3 DNA reads as TGTGCCAGCAGCTTTCGGGAGACCCAGTACTTC.

The chain combines TRBV4-3 with TRBJ2-1, with TRBD2 matching 12 bases. Germline trimming cut 1 base from V and 4 bases from J; bases unmatched to any gene: 5. Germline values: CDR1 LGHNA, CDR2 YSLEER. The CDR3 spans 17 residues. The CDR3 sequence: CASSQAHLAGGYNEQFF. In nucleotides, the CDR3 is TGCGCCAGCAGCCAAGCCCATCTAGCGGGAGGGTACAATGAGCAGTTCTTC.

The V call is TRBV6-5, the J call TRBJ2-7; TRBD1 aligns across 9 bases. Germline V CDR1 and CDR2: MNHEY, SVGAGI. The trim removed 9 bases at V and 0 bases at J, leaving 6 bases unmatched. CDR3 length: 14 amino acids. The CDR3 sequence is CASTNRGHSYEQYF. CDR3 DNA sequence: TGTGCCAGTACCAACAGGGGGCACTCCTACGAGCAGTACTTC.

J is TRBJ1-1 and V is TRBV9; D is uncertain. Germline V CDR1 and CDR2: SGDLS, YYNGEE. V was cut by 4 bases and J by 1 base, with 20 bases left in between. This CDR3 comprises 17 residues. The CDR3 protein is CASSPLPVTPSNTEAFF. The DNA for the CDR3 is TGTGCCAGCAGCCCCTTACCTGTTACACCATCGAACACTGAAGCTTTCTTT.

The chain carries TRBV7-8 and TRBJ2-5, with 10 bases identical to TRBD2. CDR1 and CDR2 (germline): SGHVS, FQNEAQ. V dropped 4 bases and J dropped 5; count of bases not matched to a gene: 4. The CDR3 loop spans 14 amino acids. CDR3 in DNA: TGTGCCAGCAGCTACCTAGCGGGAGCGGAGACCCAGTACTTC. Amino acids: CASSYLAGAETQYF.

V and J are TRBV12-5 and TRBJ1-1; TRBD1 matches 9 bases. Unmatched junction bases numbered 4, after V lost 7 bases and J lost 4 bases. Germline CDR1 and CDR2: LGHNT and FRNRAP. CDR3 length: 13 residues. The CDR3 here is CASALTGGTEAFF. The CDR3 DNA is TGTGCTAGTGCCTTGACAGGGGGCACTGAAGCTTTCTTT.

The chain carries TRBV4-2 and TRBJ2-7; D is undetermined. Germline V gene lookup returns CDR1 LGHNA and CDR2 YNFKEQ. Deletions cut 0 bases from V and 2 bases from J, with 5 bases between. This CDR3 comprises 13 residues. In DNA, the CDR3 is TGTGCCAGCAGCCAAGATCGTACCTACGAGCAGTACTTC. It is translated as CASSQDRTYEQYF.

This clone was counted only a few times. V usage is TRBV6-5 and J usage is TRBJ1-1, with D tentatively TRBD1 (6 bases). CDR1 is MNHEY, CDR2 SVGAGI, per germline. This CDR3 has 10 amino acids. This CDR3 is CAIMGAGAFF. CDR3 sequence (DNA): TGTGCGATAATGGGGGCGGGAGCTTTCTTT.

The count of this clone is one. The rearrangement uses TRBV28 and TRBJ2-1; D is possibly TRBD2 (5 bases). Trimming removed 6 bases from V and 0 bases from J, with 12 bases in between. CDR1 and CDR2 (germline): MDHEN, SYDVKM. The CDR3 consists of 15 residues. The CDR3 loop reads CASSPPGSSYNEQFF. Written as DNA, the CDR3 is TGTGCCAGCAGCCCTCCGGGGAGCTCCTACAATGAGCAGTTCTTC.

The V gene is TRBV18, the J gene TRBJ2-5, with D possibly being TRBD1 (6 bases). The CDR3 sequence is 15 residues long. V was pared by 4 bases and J by 2 bases, with 14 bases between. Germline values: CDR1 KGHSH, CDR2 LQKENI. The CDR3 nucleotides are TGTGCCAGCTCACTCCGCAGACAGGCTCAAGAGACCCAGTACTTC. Protein: CASSLRRQAQETQYF.

The chain employs TRBV5-5 and TRBJ2-5; TRBD1 is a possible D gene (6 bases). The V and J ends lost 2 bases and 1 base respectively, with 9 bases between them. Germline V gene sequence: CDR1 SGHKS, CDR2 YYEKEE (reference sequence). The CDR3 is 14 amino acids. The CDR3 loop reads CASSFTTGQETQYF. Here the CDR3 DNA reads TGTGCCAGCAGCTTCACGACAGGCCAAGAGACCCAGTACTTC.

This chain joins TRBV25-1 and TRBJ1-1; 8 bases match TRBD1. This CDR3 spans 13 amino acids. V trimming: 4 bases; J trimming: 6 bases; junction bases outside the gene matches: 4. CDR1 and CDR2 from the germline V gene are MGHDK and SYGVNS. The CDR3 sequence is CASSGTGYPEAFF. CDR3 DNA sequence: TGTGCCAGCAGTGGGACAGGGTACCCTGAAGCTTTCTTT.

The V and J genes are TRBV19 and TRBJ1-5, with D perhaps matching TRBD1 (6 bases). The germline CDR1 and CDR2 sequences are LNHDA and SQIVND (reference sequence). The V end was cut by 7 bases, the J end by 2 bases, with 15 bases between. This CDR3 has 15 amino acids. The CDR3 bases are TGTGCCAGTATGGGGGCAGGGGCAGGCAATCAGCCCCAGCATTTT. Amino acids: CASMGAGAGNQPQHF.

The genes are TRBV5-1 and TRBJ2-1; 12 nucleotides agree with TRBD1. CDR1 and CDR2 (germline): SGHRS, YFSETQ. The CDR3 runs to 16 residues. The V and J ends lost 4 bases and 10 bases, in that order; junction bases with no gene match: 12. The DNA of the CDR3 is TGCGCCAGCAGCCAAACCCCGGGACAGGGGGCATGGGAGCAGTTCTTC. This codes for CASSQTPGQGAWEQFF.

This clone was found once. This chain uses TRBV19 with TRBJ2-7; no definite D call. The V gene lost 1 base and the J gene lost 0 bases, with 10 bases spanning the gap. This CDR3 spans 15 amino acids. In germline, CDR1 is LNHDA, CDR2 SQIVND (reference sequence). Written as DNA, the CDR3 is TGTGCCAGTAGTATAGCCCTTTCCAGCTCCTACGAGCAGTACTTC. Translating it yields CASSIALSSSYEQYF.

The CDR3 region has the DNA TGTGCCAGTAGTTTTCGAGGGGGCGGCTATGGCTACACCTTC. As protein: CASSFRGGGYGYTF. V and J are TRBV19 and TRBJ1-2; 7 bases fit TRBD1. The CDR3 sequence is 14 residues long. V was clipped by 5 bases and J by 4 bases; unmatched bases: 7. CDR1 and CDR2 from the germline V gene are LNHDA and SQIVND (reference sequence). The complete variable domain, with remaining parts taken from reference TRBV19 and TRBJ1-2, reads DGGITQSPKYLFRKEGQNVTLSCEQNLNHDAMYWYRQDPGQGLRLIYYSQIVNDFQKGDIAEGYSVSREKKESFPLTVTSAQKNPTAFYLCASSFRGGGYGYTFGSGTRLTVV.

The chain employs TRBV28 and TRBJ2-1, with D perhaps TRBD2 (6 bases). The CDR3 is made up of 16 amino acids. Per the germline V gene, CDR1 is MDHEN and CDR2 is SYDVKM. Trimming pared 6 bases from V and 4 bases from J, leaving 19 bases between. The DNA for the CDR3 is TGTGCCAGCAGGCTAAATCCGGGACTGACATACAATGAGCAGTTCTTC. This translates into CASRLNPGLTYNEQFF. The entire variable domain, with the rest obtained from reference TRBV28 and TRBJ2-1, is as follows: DVKVTQSSRYLVKRTGEKVFLECVQDMDHENMFWYRQDPGLGLRLIYFSYDVKMKEKGDIPEGYSVSREKKERFSLILESASTNQTSMYLCASRLNPGLTYNEQFFGPGTRLTVL.

This chain joins TRBV2 and TRBJ1-3, with D possibly matching TRBD1 (6 bases). The CDR3 consists of 15 residues. Trimming removed 5 bases from V and 0 bases from J, with 11 bases in between. The germline V gene encodes CDR1 SNHLY and CDR2 FYNNEI. CDR3 sequence (DNA): TGTGCCAGCAGTCCACAGGGTCTCTCTGGAAACACCATATATTTT. Translating gives CASSPQGLSGNTIYF.

This clone has only a few counts. One end of the junction varies from germline; a read error may be responsible. CDR3 loop: CASSLGTSGRGDF. The CDR3, as DNA: TGTGCCAGCAGCTTAGGGACTAGCGGCCGAGGAGACTTC. The chain carries TRBV7-9 and TRBJ2-7; TRBD2 aligns across 10 bases. The CDR3 loop spans 13 amino acids. In germline, CDR1 is SEHNR, CDR2 FQNEAQ (reference sequence).

The genes are TRBV18 and TRBJ2-1; 7 positions match TRBD1. J lost 4 bases, V lost 3 bases, and 6 bases had no gene match. The CDR3 is made up of 15 amino acids. Germline V gives CDR1 KGHSH, CDR2 LQKENI. The CDR3 reads CASSPIEQGYNEQFF. CDR3 DNA sequence: TGTGCCAGCTCACCGATCGAACAGGGGTACAATGAGCAGTTCTTC.

The V call is TRBV7-9, the J call TRBJ2-7, with D possibly matching TRBD1 (5 bases). V shed 1 base and J shed 1 base, with 14 bases lying between them. CDR3 size: 16 residues. Germline V CDR1 and CDR2: SEHNR, FQNEAQ (reference sequence). This chain's CDR3 is CASSLVYTGPSYEQYF. The CDR3 bases are TGTGCCAGCAGCTTAGTTTATACAGGCCCTTCCTACGAGCAGTACTTC.

This sequence joins TRBV4-3 and TRBJ1-6; a possible D gene is TRBD1 (5 bases). The germline V gene has CDR1 LGHNA and CDR2 YSLEER. CDR3 size: 15 residues. Trimming removed 1 base at V and 5 bases at J, with 9 bases between. The CDR3 coding sequence is TGCGCCAGCAGCCAAGGGAGGGGACATAATTCACCCCTCCACTTT. It specifies CASSQGRGHNSPLHF.